This record looks at one TCR beta chain sequence and its context. Its antigen remains unidentified. This entry belongs to a study of T cells after yellow fever vaccination. Study-level background: When fractions had low cell numbers, they were prepared with SMART-Seq v4 Ultra Low Input.

V was clipped by 5 bases and J by 9 bases, with 17 bases between them. From germline, CDR1 is DFQATT and CDR2 SNEGSKA (reference sequence). This CDR3 comprises 14 residues. Broader study findings: A small share of clonotypes appeared in both CD4 and CD8 compartments. The booster saw the reappearance of most primary-vaccination clones (more than 95% CD4, 88% CD8).

In TCRdb, the 5' RACE reads were re-called with MiXCR into one record per CDR3 protein. The sample shows about 210,000 distinct CDR3 sequences, under 3.5% of them seen only once. This chain uses TRBV20-1 with TRBJ1-6; D is uncertain. The input for sequencing was CD4+ T cells sorted from PBMCs, taken 10 days after the yellow fever booster vaccination. The source of this sequence is a man aged 18-30 years who received the YFV17D yellow fever vaccine. CDR3 sequence: CSAPKAFVGSPLHF. The CDR3 DNA follows: TGCAGTGCTCCGAAGGCCTTCGTTGGTTCACCCCTCCACTTT.